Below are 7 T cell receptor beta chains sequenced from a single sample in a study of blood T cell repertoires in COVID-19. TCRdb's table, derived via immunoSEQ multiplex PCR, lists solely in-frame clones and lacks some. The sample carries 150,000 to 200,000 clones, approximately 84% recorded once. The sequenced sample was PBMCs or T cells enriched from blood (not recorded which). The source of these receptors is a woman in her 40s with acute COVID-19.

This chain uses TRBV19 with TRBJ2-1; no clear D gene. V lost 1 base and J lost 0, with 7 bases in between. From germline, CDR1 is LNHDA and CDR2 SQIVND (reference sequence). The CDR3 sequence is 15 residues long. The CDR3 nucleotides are TGTGCCAGTAGTATAGGAGTCGGCTCCTACAATGAGCAGTTCTTC. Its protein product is CASSIGVGSYNEQFF.

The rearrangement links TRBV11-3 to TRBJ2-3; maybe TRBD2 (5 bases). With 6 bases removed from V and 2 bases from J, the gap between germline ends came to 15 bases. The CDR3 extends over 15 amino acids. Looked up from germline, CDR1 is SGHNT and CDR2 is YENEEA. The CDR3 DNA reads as TGTGCCAGCAGTGATGAGGGAGCCCCCACAGATACGCAGTATTTT. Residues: CASSDEGAPTDTQYF.

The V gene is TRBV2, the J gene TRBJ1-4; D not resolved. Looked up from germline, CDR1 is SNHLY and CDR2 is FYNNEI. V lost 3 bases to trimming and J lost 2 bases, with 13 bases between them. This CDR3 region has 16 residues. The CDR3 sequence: CASSERQPSTNEKLFF. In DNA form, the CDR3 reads TGTGCCAGCAGTGAGCGTCAACCGAGCACTAATGAAAAACTGTTTTTT.

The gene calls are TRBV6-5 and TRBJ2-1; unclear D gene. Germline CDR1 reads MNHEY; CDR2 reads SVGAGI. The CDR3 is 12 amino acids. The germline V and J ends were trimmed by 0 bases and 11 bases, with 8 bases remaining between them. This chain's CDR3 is CASSYSGSKQFF. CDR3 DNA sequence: TGTGCCAGCAGTTACTCGGGCAGTAAGCAGTTCTTC.

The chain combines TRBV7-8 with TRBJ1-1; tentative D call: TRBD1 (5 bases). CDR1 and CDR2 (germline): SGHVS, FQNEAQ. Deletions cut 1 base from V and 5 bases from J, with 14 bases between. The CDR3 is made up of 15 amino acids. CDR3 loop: CASSLDLGGDTEAFF. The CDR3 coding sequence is TGTGCCAGCAGCTTAGATTTGGGGGGGGATACTGAAGCTTTCTTT.

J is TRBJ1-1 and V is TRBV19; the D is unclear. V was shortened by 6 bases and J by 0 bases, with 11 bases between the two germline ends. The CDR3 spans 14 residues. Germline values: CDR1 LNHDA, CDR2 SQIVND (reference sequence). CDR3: CASRIERVNTEAFF. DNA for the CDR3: TGTGCCAGTAGGATTGAACGGGTGAACACTGAAGCTTTCTTT.

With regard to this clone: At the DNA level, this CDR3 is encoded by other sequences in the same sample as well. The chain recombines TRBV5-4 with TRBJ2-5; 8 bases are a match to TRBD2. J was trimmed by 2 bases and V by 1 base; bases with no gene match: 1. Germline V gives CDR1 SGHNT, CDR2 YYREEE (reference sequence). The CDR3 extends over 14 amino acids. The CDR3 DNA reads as TGTGCCAGCAGCTTGATAGCGGGACAAGAGACCCAGTACTTC. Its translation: CASSLIAGQETQYF.